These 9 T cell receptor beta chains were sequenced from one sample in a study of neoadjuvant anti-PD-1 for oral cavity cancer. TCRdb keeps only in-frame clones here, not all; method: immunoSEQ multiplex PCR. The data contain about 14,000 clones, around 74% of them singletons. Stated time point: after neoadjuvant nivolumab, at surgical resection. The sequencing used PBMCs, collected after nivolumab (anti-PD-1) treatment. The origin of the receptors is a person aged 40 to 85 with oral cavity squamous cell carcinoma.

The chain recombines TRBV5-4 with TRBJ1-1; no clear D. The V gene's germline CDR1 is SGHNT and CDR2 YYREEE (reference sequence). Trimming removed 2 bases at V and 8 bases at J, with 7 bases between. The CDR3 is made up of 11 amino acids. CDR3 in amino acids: CASSLGVEAFF. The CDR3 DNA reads TGTGCCAGCAGCTTAGGTGTAGAAGCTTTCTTT.

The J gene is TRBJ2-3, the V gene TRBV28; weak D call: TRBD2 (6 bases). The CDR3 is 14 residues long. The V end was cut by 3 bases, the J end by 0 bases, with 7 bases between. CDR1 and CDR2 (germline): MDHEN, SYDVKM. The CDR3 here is CASSFGGSTDTQYF. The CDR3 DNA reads TGTGCCAGCAGTTTCGGGGGTAGCACAGATACGCAGTATTTT.

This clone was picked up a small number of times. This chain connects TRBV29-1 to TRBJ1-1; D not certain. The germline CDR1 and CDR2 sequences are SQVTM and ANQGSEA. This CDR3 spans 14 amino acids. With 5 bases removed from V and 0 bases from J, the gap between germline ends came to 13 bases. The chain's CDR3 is CSVKVGSMNTEAFF. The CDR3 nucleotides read TGCAGCGTTAAGGTGGGAAGCATGAACACTGAAGCTTTCTTT.

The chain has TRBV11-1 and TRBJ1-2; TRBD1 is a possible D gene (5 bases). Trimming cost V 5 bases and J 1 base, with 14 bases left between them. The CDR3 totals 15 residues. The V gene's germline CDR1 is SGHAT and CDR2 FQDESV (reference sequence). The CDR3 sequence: CASSVSAGRNYGYTF. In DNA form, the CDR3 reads TGTGCCAGCAGCGTATCAGCGGGACGTAACTATGGCTACACCTTC.

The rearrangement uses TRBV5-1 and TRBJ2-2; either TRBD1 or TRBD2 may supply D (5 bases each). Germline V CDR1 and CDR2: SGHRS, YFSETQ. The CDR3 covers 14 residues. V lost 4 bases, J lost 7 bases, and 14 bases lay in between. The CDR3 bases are TGCGCCAGCAGCCCTCCGAGAGGGGACGGGGAGCTGTTTTTT. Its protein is CASSPPRGDGELFF.

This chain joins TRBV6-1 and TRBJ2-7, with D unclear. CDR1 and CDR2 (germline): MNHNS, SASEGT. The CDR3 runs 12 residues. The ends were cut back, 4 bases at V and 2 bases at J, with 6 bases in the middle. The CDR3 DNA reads TGTGCCAGCAGTGTTTCAGCCTACGAGCAGTACTTC. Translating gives CASSVSAYEQYF.

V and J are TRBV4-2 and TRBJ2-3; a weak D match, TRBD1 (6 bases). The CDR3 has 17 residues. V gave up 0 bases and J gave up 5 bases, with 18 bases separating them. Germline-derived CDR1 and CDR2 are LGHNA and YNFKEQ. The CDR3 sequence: CASSQEGVGGRGDTQYF. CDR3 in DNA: TGTGCCAGCAGCCAAGAGGGCGTTGGGGGCCGGGGAGATACGCAGTATTTT.

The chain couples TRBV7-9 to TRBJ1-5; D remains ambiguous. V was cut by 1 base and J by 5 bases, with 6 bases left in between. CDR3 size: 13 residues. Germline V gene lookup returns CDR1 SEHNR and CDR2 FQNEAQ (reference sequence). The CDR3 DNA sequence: TGTGCCAGCAGCTTAGGTAGGGATCAGCCCCAGCATTTT. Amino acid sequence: CASSLGRDQPQHF. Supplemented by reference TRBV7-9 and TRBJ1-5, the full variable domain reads DTGVSQNPRHKITKRGQNVTFRCDPISEHNRLYWYRQTLGQGPEFLTYFQNEAQLEKSRLLSDRFSAERPKGSFSTLEIQRTEQGDSAMYLCASSLGRDQPQHFGDGTRLSIL.

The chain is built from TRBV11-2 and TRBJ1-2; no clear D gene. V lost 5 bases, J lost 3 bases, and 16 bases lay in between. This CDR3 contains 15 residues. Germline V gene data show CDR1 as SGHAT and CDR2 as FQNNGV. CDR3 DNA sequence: TGTGCCAGCAGCCCTAGAAGGGTCCAAGACTATGGCTACACCTTC. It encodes CASSPRRVQDYGYTF.